A selection of T cell receptor beta chains follows, all from one sample in a study of cytomegalovirus exposure and HLA in healthy donors. Profiled with immunoSEQ multiplex PCR; TCRdb holds only in-frame clones, not every one. The sample carries 250,000 or so clones, around nine tenths recorded once. Sequencing was done on a sample of PBMCs. The receptors come from a young man in good health and CMV-seronegative. CDR3s include the opening cysteine and the closing phenylalanine or tryptophan. The order of the fields is D gene, clone size, J gene, V gene, CDR3 protein, CDR3 DNA. The D gene is left open where the match is weak. Expanded clones get a size class; other rows say once, few or many, or leave the size out.

d_call: .
clone_size: few
j_call: TRBJ2-7
v_call: TRBV18
cdr3_aa: CASSPPGGPSYEQYF
cdr3_nt: TGTGCCAGCTCACCCCCAGGTGGTCCGTCCTACGAGCAGTACTTC

d_call: TRBD2
clone_size: .
j_call: TRBJ2-7
v_call: TRBV28
cdr3_aa: CAGSGGSGAGEQYF
cdr3_nt: TGTGCCGGGTCCGGGGGGAGCGGGGCTGGCGAGCAGTACTTC

d_call: TRBD1
clone_size: once
j_call: TRBJ2-2
v_call: TRBV7-7
cdr3_aa: CASSTGQGAGELFF
cdr3_nt: TGTGCCAGCAGCACCGGACAGGGCGCCGGGGAGCTGTTTTTT

d_call: .
clone_size: .
j_call: TRBJ2-1
v_call: TRBV19
cdr3_aa: CASSWETSSYNEQFF
cdr3_nt: TGTGCCAGTAGTTGGGAGACGAGCTCCTACAATGAGCAGTTCTTC

d_call: .
clone_size: .
j_call: TRBJ1-3
v_call: TRBV5-1
cdr3_aa: CASAQTDRNTIYF
cdr3_nt: TGCGCCAGCGCCCAAACAGACCGAAACACCATATATTTT

d_call: .
clone_size: .
j_call: TRBJ1-5
v_call: TRBV6-6
cdr3_aa: CASGLDQPQHF
cdr3_nt: TGTGCCAGCGGACTAGATCAGCCCCAGCATTTT

d_call: .
clone_size: .
j_call: TRBJ2-2
v_call: TRBV5-1
cdr3_aa: CASSSPELPGELFF
cdr3_nt: TGCGCCAGCAGCTCCCCGGAGCTGCCCGGGGAGCTGTTTTTT

d_call: .
clone_size: .
j_call: TRBJ1-4
v_call: TRBV9
cdr3_aa: CASSKGGSQSNEKLFF
cdr3_nt: TGTGCCAGCAGCAAAGGGGGATCACAGTCTAATGAAAAACTGTTTTTT

d_call: .
clone_size: .
j_call: TRBJ2-2
v_call: TRBV29-1
cdr3_aa: CSVEVAGNGELFF
cdr3_nt: TGCAGCGTTGAAGTGGCGGGGAACGGGGAGCTGTTTTTT

d_call: .
clone_size: .
j_call: TRBJ1-6
v_call: TRBV10-3
cdr3_aa: CAMGPPNSPLHF
cdr3_nt: TGTGCCATGGGCCCCCCCAATTCACCCCTCCACTTT

d_call: TRBD1
clone_size: .
j_call: TRBJ1-4
v_call: TRBV23-1
cdr3_aa: CASSHPPGQTPEKLFF
cdr3_nt: TGCGCCAGCAGTCATCCCCCGGGACAGACCCCAGAAAAACTGTTTTTT

d_call: .
clone_size: .
j_call: TRBJ2-3
v_call: TRBV7-2
cdr3_aa: CASSLQAGTQYF
cdr3_nt: TGTGCCAGCAGCTTACAGGCAGGGACGCAGTATTTT

d_call: TRBD1
clone_size: .
j_call: TRBJ2-7
v_call: TRBV10-2
cdr3_aa: CASSYERGTAYEQYF
cdr3_nt: TGCGCCAGCAGTTACGAAAGAGGGACAGCCTACGAGCAGTACTTC

d_call: .
clone_size: .
j_call: TRBJ2-1
v_call: TRBV5-6
cdr3_aa: CASSFSGGGELF
cdr3_nt: TGTGCCAGCAGCTTTTCGGGTGGCGGGGAGCTCTTC

d_call: TRBD2
clone_size: once
j_call: TRBJ2-5
v_call: TRBV4-2
cdr3_aa: CASSQGYQLAGGKFQETQYF
cdr3_nt: TGTGCCAGCAGCCAAGGATATCAACTAGCGGGAGGGAAGTTTCAAGAGACCCAGTACTTC

d_call: TRBD2
clone_size: once
j_call: TRBJ2-1
v_call: TRBV29-1
cdr3_aa: CSGSAGLNEQFF
cdr3_nt: TGCAGCGGATCAGCGGGATTGAATGAGCAGTTCTTC

d_call: .
clone_size: .
j_call: TRBJ2-1
v_call: TRBV30
cdr3_aa: CAWSWESEDEQFF
cdr3_nt: TGTGCCTGGAGCTGGGAGTCTGAGGATGAGCAGTTCTTC

d_call: .
clone_size: .
j_call: TRBJ1-5
v_call: TRBV4-1
cdr3_aa: CASSQDPRGGNQPQHF
cdr3_nt: TGCGCCAGCAGCCAAGACCCCCGGGGTGGCAATCAGCCCCAGCATTTT

d_call: TRBD2
clone_size: .
j_call: TRBJ2-1
v_call: TRBV9
cdr3_aa: CASSESAGEYNEQFF
cdr3_nt: TGTGCCAGCAGCGAGAGTGCGGGGGAGTACAATGAGCAGTTCTTC

d_call: TRBD1
clone_size: few
j_call: TRBJ1-2
v_call: TRBV28
cdr3_aa: CASIGGANYGYTF
cdr3_nt: TGTGCCAGCATAGGGGGCGCAAACTATGGCTACACCTTC

d_call: .
clone_size: .
j_call: TRBJ1-1
v_call: TRBV15
cdr3_aa: CATSTPKGHLNTEAFF
cdr3_nt: TGTGCCACCAGCACACCGAAGGGACACCTGAACACTGAAGCTTTCTTT

d_call: .
clone_size: .
j_call: TRBJ2-6
v_call: TRBV28
cdr3_aa: CASRLRGGRTGSGANVLTF
cdr3_nt: TGTGCCAGCAGACTACGGGGAGGACGTACGGGTTCTGGGGCCAACGTCCTGACTTTC

d_call: TRBD1
clone_size: .
j_call: TRBJ2-7
v_call: TRBV11-2
cdr3_aa: CASSSGQGPREQYF
cdr3_nt: TGTGCCAGCAGCTCGGGACAGGGGCCTCGAGAGCAGTACTTC

d_call: .
clone_size: .
j_call: TRBJ2-3
v_call: TRBV5-6
cdr3_aa: CASGWTGTDTQYF
cdr3_nt: TGTGCCAGCGGCTGGACAGGCACAGATACGCAGTATTTT

d_call: .
clone_size: .
j_call: TRBJ2-2
v_call: TRBV27
cdr3_aa: CASSLLARSGELFF
cdr3_nt: TGTGCCAGCAGTTTACTAGCGAGGTCCGGGGAGCTGTTTTTT

d_call: .
clone_size: .
j_call: TRBJ2-7
v_call: TRBV15
cdr3_aa: CATSSAPEGAYEQYF
cdr3_nt: TGTGCCACCAGCAGTGCCCCCGAGGGCGCCTACGAGCAGTACTTC

d_call: .
clone_size: .
j_call: TRBJ1-1
v_call: TRBV9
cdr3_aa: CASSGGVAAEAFF
cdr3_nt: TGTGCCAGCAGCGGAGGAGTTGCAGCTGAAGCTTTCTTT

d_call: .
clone_size: .
j_call: TRBJ2-3
v_call: TRBV19
cdr3_aa: CASSLRTGIF
cdr3_nt: TGTGCCAGTAGTCTCCGGACGGGAATATTT

d_call: .
clone_size: once
j_call: TRBJ2-7
v_call: TRBV4-3
cdr3_aa: CASSQVVRGYEQYF
cdr3_nt: TGCGCCAGCAGCCAAGTGGTGAGAGGTTACGAGCAGTACTTC

d_call: TRBD1
clone_size: .
j_call: TRBJ2-2
v_call: TRBV2
cdr3_aa: CASRTGGNTGELFF
cdr3_nt: TGTGCCAGTAGGACAGGGGGAAACACCGGGGAGCTGTTTTTT

d_call: .
clone_size: once
j_call: TRBJ1-3
v_call: TRBV2
cdr3_aa: CASTIGRTGNTIYF
cdr3_nt: TGTGCCAGCACAATCGGTCGCACTGGAAACACCATATATTTT

d_call: .
clone_size: .
j_call: TRBJ2-4
v_call: TRBV5-1
cdr3_aa: CASSLGGEGIQYF
cdr3_nt: TGCGCCAGCAGCTTGGGCGGGGAAGGCATTCAGTACTTC

d_call: .
clone_size: once
j_call: TRBJ2-7
v_call: TRBV15
cdr3_aa: CATSRGTVRSGYEQYF
cdr3_nt: TGTGCCACCAGCAGAGGGACTGTCCGTAGCGGCTACGAGCAGTACTTC

d_call: TRBD1
clone_size: .
j_call: TRBJ1-2
v_call: TRBV4-1
cdr3_aa: CASSHVWTGQHYGYTF
cdr3_nt: TGCGCCAGCAGCCACGTTTGGACAGGGCAGCACTATGGCTACACCTTC

d_call: TRBD1
clone_size: few
j_call: TRBJ2-3
v_call: TRBV18
cdr3_aa: CASSPGQRSTDTQYF
cdr3_nt: TGTGCCAGCTCACCGGGACAGAGGAGCACAGATACGCAGTATTTT

d_call: TRBD1
clone_size: once
j_call: TRBJ2-1
v_call: TRBV10-2
cdr3_aa: CASSLSGQGEGQFF
cdr3_nt: TGCGCCAGCAGTCTTTCCGGACAGGGAGAGGGACAGTTCTTC

d_call: .
clone_size: .
j_call: TRBJ2-3
v_call: TRBV5-1
cdr3_aa: CASSLDRADTQYF
cdr3_nt: TGCGCCAGCAGCTTGGACCGAGCAGATACGCAGTATTTT

d_call: .
clone_size: .
j_call: TRBJ2-5
v_call: TRBV19
cdr3_aa: CASSIEGQRETQYF
cdr3_nt: TGTGCCAGTAGTATAGAGGGCCAAAGGGAGACCCAGTACTTC

d_call: .
clone_size: .
j_call: TRBJ1-2
v_call: TRBV29-1
cdr3_aa: CSVGGVSDGYTF
cdr3_nt: TGCAGCGTTGGAGGCGTGTCCGACGGCTACACCTTC

d_call: .
clone_size: .
j_call: TRBJ1-3
v_call: TRBV5-4
cdr3_aa: CASSLAGGIGSGNTIYF
cdr3_nt: TGTGCCAGCAGCTTGGCCGGAGGGATTGGTTCTGGAAACACCATATATTTT

d_call: .
clone_size: .
j_call: TRBJ2-2
v_call: TRBV4-2
cdr3_aa: CASSQELAGELFF
cdr3_nt: TGTGCCAGCAGCCAAGAACTGGCCGGGGAGCTGTTTTTT

d_call: .
clone_size: .
j_call: TRBJ1-1
v_call: TRBV14
cdr3_aa: CASSRTTSLAFF
cdr3_nt: TGTGCCAGCAGCCGCACTACGTCTCTAGCTTTCTTT